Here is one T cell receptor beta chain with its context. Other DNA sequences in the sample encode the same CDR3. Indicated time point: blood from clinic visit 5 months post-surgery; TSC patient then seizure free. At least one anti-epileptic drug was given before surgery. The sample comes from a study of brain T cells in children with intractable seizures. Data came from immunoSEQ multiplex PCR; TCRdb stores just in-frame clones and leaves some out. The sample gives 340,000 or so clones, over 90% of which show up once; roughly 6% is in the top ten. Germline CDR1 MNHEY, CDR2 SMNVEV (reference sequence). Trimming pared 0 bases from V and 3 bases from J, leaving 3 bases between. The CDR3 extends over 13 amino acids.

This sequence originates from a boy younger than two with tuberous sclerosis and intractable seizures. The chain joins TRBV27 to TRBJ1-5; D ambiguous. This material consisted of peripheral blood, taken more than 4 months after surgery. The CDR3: CASSLSSNQPQHF. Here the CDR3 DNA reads TGTGCCAGCAGTTTATCGTCCAATCAGCCCCAGCATTTT.